The 18 T cell receptor beta chains below were found in one sample sequenced in a study of T cell changes during pregnancy in multiple sclerosis. Profiled with immunoSEQ multiplex PCR; TCRdb holds only in-frame clones, not every one. The sample has nearly 110,000 clones; about 89% are singletons. Sequencing used peripheral blood, obtained before pregnancy. These receptor sequences come from a female donor with multiple sclerosis, enrolled in a pregnancy study.

V usage is TRBV15 and J usage is TRBJ1-5, with TRBD1 identical over 11 bases. V was clipped by 1 base and J by 0 bases; unmatched bases: 8. There are 19 residues in the CDR3. CDR1 is LNHNV, CDR2 YYDKDF, per germline (reference sequence). The CDR3 here is CATSRGPGTGGYSNQPQHF. The CDR3 DNA is TGTGCCACCAGCAGAGGCCCCGGGACAGGGGGTTATAGCAATCAGCCCCAGCATTTT.

The chain links TRBV23-1 to TRBJ2-7; a weak D match, TRBD1 (6 bases). TRBV23-1 is noted as an ORF with a role that remains uncertain. This CDR3 contains 9 residues. The CDR3 region is CASSLGTNV. The CDR3 DNA reads as TGCGCCAGCAGTTTAGGGACAAACGTC.

The chain has TRBV27 and TRBJ2-7, with 13 bases matching TRBD2. V was pared by 4 bases and J by 3 bases, with 12 bases of the junction left unmatched. Germline CDR1 and CDR2: MNHEY and SMNVEV (reference sequence). This CDR3 contains 18 residues. DNA for the CDR3: TGTGCCAGCAGTTCCCTGGGGACTAGCGGGACCATAGGCTACGAGCAGTACTTC. Translating it yields CASSSLGTSGTIGYEQYF.

The gene calls are TRBV7-6 and TRBJ2-7; no clear D. CDR1 is SGHVS and CDR2 is FNYEAQ in the germline V gene. V lost 2 bases to trimming and J lost 1 base, with 9 bases between them. This CDR3 region has 14 residues. In nucleotides, the CDR3 is TGTGCCAGCAGCTTATTCGCTGAGTCCTACGAGCAGTACTTC. It translates to CASSLFAESYEQYF.

The V and J genes are TRBV9 and TRBJ2-3, with 11 bases matching TRBD2. The CDR3 consists of 14 residues. The germline V gene encodes CDR1 SGDLS and CDR2 YYNGEE. J was trimmed by 9 bases and V by 0 bases; bases with no gene match: 3. Here the CDR3 DNA reads TGTGCCAGCAGCGTAGCTAGCGGGGGGTACACGCAGTATTTT. It yields the protein CASSVASGGYTQYF.

The chain has TRBV4-3 and TRBJ2-7; D perhaps matches TRBD2 (5 bases). Trimming removed 2 bases from V and 1 base from J, with 12 bases in between. The germline gives CDR1 LGHNA, CDR2 YSLEER. CDR3 size: 15 residues. In DNA form, the CDR3 reads TGCGCCAGCAGCCAACTCTCCGGAGGATCCTACGAGCAGTACTTC. It is translated as CASSQLSGGSYEQYF.

This chain connects TRBV15 to TRBJ2-5; TRBD1 agrees at 7 bases. Trimming removed 3 bases from V and 5 bases from J; junction bases left unmatched: 9. The CDR3 totals 15 residues. Per the germline V gene, CDR1 is LNHNV and CDR2 is YYDKDF (reference sequence). The CDR3 loop reads CATSRGRGNRETQYF. CDR3 DNA sequence: TGTGCCACCAGCAGGGGCAGGGGGAACCGGGAGACCCAGTACTTC.

The chain links TRBV5-3 to TRBJ1-4; 7 bases match TRBD1. TRBV5-3 is identified as an open reading frame with a role that is uncertain. There are 19 residues in the CDR3. V lost 5 bases and J lost 7; bases outside the gene matches: 23. The CDR3 coding sequence is TGTGCCAGAAGTTCGAAACTAATGGTACCGAGGGGGCTAACTGAAAAACTGTTTTTT. It is translated as CARSSKLMVPRGLTEKLFF.

This clone showed up many times. The chain carries TRBV6-1 and TRBJ2-2; D is possibly TRBD2 (6 bases). This CDR3 has 15 amino acids. Germline CDR1 reads MNHNS; CDR2 reads SASEGT. Trimming cost V 5 bases and J 4 bases, with 14 bases left between them. This CDR3 is CASSTGETSTGELFF. In DNA, the CDR3 is TGTGCCAGCAGTACGGGGGAGACGAGCACCGGGGAGCTGTTTTTT.

V is TRBV4-2 and J is TRBJ2-7, with 8 bases identical to TRBD1. The CDR3 spans 17 residues. Germline loops: CDR1 LGHNA, CDR2 YNFKEQ. With V trimmed by 1 base and J by 6 bases, 14 bases remained unmatched. CDR3 DNA sequence: TGTGCCAGCAGCCAAGTCTCCACCGGGACAGGATCACGCGAGCAGTACTTC. It yields the protein CASSQVSTGTGSREQYF.

V and J are TRBV4-1 and TRBJ1-2; 7 bases are a match to TRBD1. The CDR3 loop spans 15 amino acids. The trim removed 1 base at V and 2 bases at J, leaving 4 bases unmatched. The germline gives CDR1 MGHRA, CDR2 YSYEKL. The CDR3 is CASSQVPQGNYGYTF. The CDR3 region has the DNA TGCGCCAGCAGCCAAGTTCCACAGGGGAACTATGGCTACACCTTC.

Note on this clone: The same CDR3 arises from other DNA sequences in this sample as well. V and J are TRBV4-3 and TRBJ2-7; a possible D gene is TRBD1 (7 bases). The V end was cut by 0 bases, the J end by 3 bases, with 12 bases between. The CDR3 covers 15 residues. Germline assignment: CDR1 LGHNA and CDR2 YSLEER. The CDR3 coding sequence is TGCGCCAGCAGCCAAGATAACAGGGGAGGCTACGAGCAGTACTTC. Its protein product is CASSQDNRGGYEQYF.

This clone was detected once. The V and J genes are TRBV4-1 and TRBJ2-1; the D gene is possibly TRBD1 (6 bases). Trimming removed 2 bases from V and 10 bases from J, with 12 bases in between. The CDR3 has 13 amino acids. Germline CDR1 is MGHRA and CDR2 is YSYEKL. The CDR3 DNA follows: TGCGCCAGCAGCCAACTCCGAGGGGGAGAGCAGTTCTTC. Translation gives CASSQLRGGEQFF.

The sample holds one count of this clone. The J gene is TRBJ1-2, the V gene TRBV28; 11 bases fit TRBD1. CDR1 is MDHEN, CDR2 SYDVKM, per germline. The junction had 3 bases not matched to a gene; V was cut back by 1 base and J by 5 bases. This CDR3 comprises 15 residues. DNA of the CDR3: TGTGCCAGCAGTTTATCCGGGACAGGGGGTTATGGCTACACCTTC. Translating gives CASSLSGTGGYGYTF.

The chain carries TRBV15 and TRBJ2-4, with D hard to call. The V end lost 3 bases, the J end lost 1 base, and 13 bases lay between the germline ends. Per the germline V gene, CDR1 is LNHNV and CDR2 is YYDKDF (reference sequence). This CDR3 has 16 residues. CDR3 coding DNA: TGTGCCACCAGCAGCGTTATTGCGGCGGCCAAAAACATTCAGTACTTC. This gives the protein CATSSVIAAAKNIQYF.

The chain recombines TRBV15 with TRBJ2-3; the match to TRBD2 covers 11 bases. The CDR3 is 16 amino acids. Trimming cost V 0 bases and J 3 bases; bases outside gene matches: 2. In germline, CDR1 is LNHNV, CDR2 YYDKDF (reference sequence). CDR3 bases: TGTGCCACCAGCAGAGATCTAGCGGGGGGAACAGATACGCAGTATTTT. Residues: CATSRDLAGGTDTQYF.

The gene calls are TRBV7-8 and TRBJ1-5; possible D gene TRBD1, 5 bases. V lost 1 base and J 5 bases, leaving 12 bases between the germline ends. The CDR3 spans 15 residues. Germline V gives CDR1 SGHVS, CDR2 FQNEAQ. CDR3 protein: CASSLDRSLYQPQHF. CDR3 coding DNA: TGTGCCAGCAGCTTAGACAGGTCCCTTTATCAGCCCCAGCATTTT.

The chain joins TRBV6-1 to TRBJ1-6; D might be TRBD1 (6 bases). The CDR3 consists of 15 residues. Germline loops: CDR1 MNHNS, CDR2 SASEGT. Trimming removed 3 bases at V and 11 bases at J, with 17 bases between. In nucleotides, the CDR3 is TGTGCCAGCAGTGACTCGCTACAGGGCCTACCACCCCTCCACTTT. This encodes CASSDSLQGLPPLHF.